The entry that follows covers one T cell receptor beta chain sequence. Its specificity is unknown. This sample was included in a study of shared clonotypes between healthy human individuals. Only CD45RO-negative cells positively selected for CCR7 counted as naive CD8 cells, so terminally differentiated effector memory CD45RA+ cells were excluded. Everyone who donated was a Caucasian adult who lived in Nashville, Tennessee. The CDR3 covers 15 residues. J gave up 2 bases and V 4 bases, and 4 bases lay outside the gene matches. The germline V gene has CDR1 MGHRA and CDR2 YSYEKL. The study, taken as a whole, reports: The study found 4.5% to 6% of naive CD4 clonotypes shared across a handful of donors.

Replicate sorted-subset PCRs were loaded with about 0.2 ug DNA, about 31,000 T cell genomes. Libraries were prepared by immunoSEQ multiplex PCR; TCRdb keeps only in-frame clonotypes and omits some of them. The data hold around 560,000 clones, with about 95% observed a single time. The chain has TRBV4-1 and TRBJ2-7, with TRBD2 matching over 11 bases. The TCR originated in a woman in her twenties or thirties in good health. The sequencing sample was made of naive CD8+ T cells sorted from blood. In nucleotides, the CDR3 is TGCGCCAGCAGCCTCGGGACTAGCGGACCCTACGAGCAGTACTTC. Translated: CASSLGTSGPYEQYF.